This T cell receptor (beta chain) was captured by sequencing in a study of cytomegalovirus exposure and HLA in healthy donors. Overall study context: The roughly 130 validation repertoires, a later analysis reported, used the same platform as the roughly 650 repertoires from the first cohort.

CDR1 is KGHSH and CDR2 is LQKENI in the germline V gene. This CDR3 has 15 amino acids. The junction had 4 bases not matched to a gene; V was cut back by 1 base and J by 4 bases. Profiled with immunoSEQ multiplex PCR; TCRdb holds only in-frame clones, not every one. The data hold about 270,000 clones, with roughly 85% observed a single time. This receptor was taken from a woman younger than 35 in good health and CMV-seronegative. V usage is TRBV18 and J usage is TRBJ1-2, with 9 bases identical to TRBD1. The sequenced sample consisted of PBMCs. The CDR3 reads CASSPLTDRGYGYTF. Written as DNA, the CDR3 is TGTGCCAGCTCACCACTCACGGACAGGGGCTATGGCTACACCTTC.